This T cell receptor (beta chain) was recorded in a study of T cell responses to AZD1222 COVID-19 vaccine. Overall study findings and caveats: Donors were chiefly white British, with a greater number of females, and clonal diversity was perhaps underestimated. Dominant CD4 TCR responses targeted spike regions 160-218 and 743-854. No repertoire was sampled before or during the peak T cell response, only after it.

Repertoires were generated with immunoSEQ multiplex PCR, while TCRdb's copy carries only in-frame clones and drops some. Of approximately 84,000 clones in the sample, 83% are singletons; the top ten hold under 1.5%. It was second doses at about 4 or about 12 weeks that were pooled. With regard to this clone: The antigen remains undetermined.

Germline CDR1 reads KGHDR; CDR2 reads SFDVKD. This CDR3 has 17 amino acids. Trimming removed 3 bases from V and 2 bases from J, with 15 bases in between. The chain couples TRBV24-1 to TRBJ2-2; perhaps D is TRBD1 or TRBD2 (6 bases each). This specimen was peripheral blood, taken 28 days after the second AZD1222 dose. This sequence was found in an adult who received the AZD1222 COVID-19 vaccine. The CDR3 DNA reads as TGTGCCACCAGTGATGAGGGGGGTACCATTAACACCGGGGAGCTGTTTTTT. Amino acids: CATSDEGGTINTGELFF.